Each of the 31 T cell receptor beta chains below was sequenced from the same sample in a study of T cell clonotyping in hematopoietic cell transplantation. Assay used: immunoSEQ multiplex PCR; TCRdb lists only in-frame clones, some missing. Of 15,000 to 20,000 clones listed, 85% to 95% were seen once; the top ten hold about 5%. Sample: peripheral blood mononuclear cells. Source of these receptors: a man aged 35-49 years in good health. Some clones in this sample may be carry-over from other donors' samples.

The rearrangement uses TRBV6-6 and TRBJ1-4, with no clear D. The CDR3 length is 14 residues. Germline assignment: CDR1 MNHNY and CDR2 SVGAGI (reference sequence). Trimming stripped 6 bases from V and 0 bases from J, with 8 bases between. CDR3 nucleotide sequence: TGTGCCAGCAGACCACGTGCAACTAATGAAAAACTGTTTTTT. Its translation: CASRPRATNEKLFF.

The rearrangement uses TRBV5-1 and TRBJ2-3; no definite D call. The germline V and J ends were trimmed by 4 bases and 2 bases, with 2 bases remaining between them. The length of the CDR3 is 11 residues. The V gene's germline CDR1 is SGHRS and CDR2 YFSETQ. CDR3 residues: CASSITDTQYF. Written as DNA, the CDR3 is TGCGCCAGCAGCATCACAGATACGCAGTATTTT.

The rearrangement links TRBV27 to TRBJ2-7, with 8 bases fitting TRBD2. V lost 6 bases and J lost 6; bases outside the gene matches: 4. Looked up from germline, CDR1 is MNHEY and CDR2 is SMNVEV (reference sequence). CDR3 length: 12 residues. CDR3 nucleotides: TGTGCCAGCAGCGGACTAGCCTCCGAGCAGTACTTC. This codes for CASSGLASEQYF.

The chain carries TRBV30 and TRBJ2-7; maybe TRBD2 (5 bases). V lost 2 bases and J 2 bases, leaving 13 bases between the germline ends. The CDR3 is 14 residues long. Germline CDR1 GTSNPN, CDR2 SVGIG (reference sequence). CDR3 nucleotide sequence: TGTGCCTGGAGTAGCGGAGTGGGAGCCTACGAGCAGTACTTC. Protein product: CAWSSGVGAYEQYF.

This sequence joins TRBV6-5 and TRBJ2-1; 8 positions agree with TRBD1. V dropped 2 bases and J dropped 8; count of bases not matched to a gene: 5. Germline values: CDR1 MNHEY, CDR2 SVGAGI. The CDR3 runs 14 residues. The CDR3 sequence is CASSYQTGVDEQFF. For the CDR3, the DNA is TGTGCCAGCAGTTACCAGACAGGGGTCGATGAGCAGTTCTTC.

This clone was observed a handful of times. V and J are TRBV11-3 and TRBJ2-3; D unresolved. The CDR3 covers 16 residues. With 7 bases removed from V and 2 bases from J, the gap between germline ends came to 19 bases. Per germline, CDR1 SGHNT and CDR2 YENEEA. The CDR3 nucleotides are TGTGCCAGCACCGTGCGGTCTAGGAGTGACACAGATACGCAGTATTTT. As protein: CASTVRSRSDTDTQYF.

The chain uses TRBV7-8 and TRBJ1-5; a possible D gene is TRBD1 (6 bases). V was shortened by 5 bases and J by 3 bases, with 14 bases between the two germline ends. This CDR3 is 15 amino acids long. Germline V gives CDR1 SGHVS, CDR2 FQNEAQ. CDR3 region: CASSRGAGDNQPQHF. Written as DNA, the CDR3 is TGTGCCAGCAGCCGGGGTGCAGGGGACAATCAGCCCCAGCATTTT.

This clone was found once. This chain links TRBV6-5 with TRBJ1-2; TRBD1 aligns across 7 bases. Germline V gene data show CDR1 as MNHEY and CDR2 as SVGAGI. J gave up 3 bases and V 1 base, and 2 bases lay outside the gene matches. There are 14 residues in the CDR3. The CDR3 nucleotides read TGTGCCAGCAGTTACTGGACAGGAGACTATGGCTACACCTTC. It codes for CASSYWTGDYGYTF.

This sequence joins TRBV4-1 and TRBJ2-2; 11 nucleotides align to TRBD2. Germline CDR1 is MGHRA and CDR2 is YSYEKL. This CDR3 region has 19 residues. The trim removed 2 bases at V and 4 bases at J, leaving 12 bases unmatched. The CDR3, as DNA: TGCGCCAGCAGCCAATTTGTGTCTAGCGGGAGGTGGGGCACCGGGGAGCTGTTTTTT. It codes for CASSQFVSSGRWGTGELFF.

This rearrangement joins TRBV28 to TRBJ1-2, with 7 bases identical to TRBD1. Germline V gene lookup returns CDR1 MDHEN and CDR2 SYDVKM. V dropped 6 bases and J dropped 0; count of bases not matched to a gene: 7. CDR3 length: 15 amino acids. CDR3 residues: CASRLAGGANYGYTF. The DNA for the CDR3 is TGTGCCAGCAGACTCGCAGGGGGGGCTAACTATGGCTACACCTTC.

CDR3 in amino acids: CASSPIAGGITDTQYF. In DNA, the CDR3 is TGTGCCAGCAGCCCTATAGCGGGAGGGATCACAGATACGCAGTATTTT. The chain has TRBV7-9 and TRBJ2-3; 11 bases are shared with TRBD2. This CDR3 spans 16 amino acids. Trimming removed 5 bases from V and 2 bases from J; junction bases left unmatched: 6. The germline gives CDR1 SEHNR, CDR2 FQNEAQ (reference sequence). Using reference TRBV7-9 and TRBJ2-3 for the parts outside the CDR3, the full variable domain is DTGVSQNPRHKITKRGQNVTFRCDPISEHNRLYWYRQTLGQGPEFLTYFQNEAQLEKSRLLSDRFSAERPKGSFSTLEIQRTEQGDSAMYLCASSPIAGGITDTQYFGPGTRLTVL.

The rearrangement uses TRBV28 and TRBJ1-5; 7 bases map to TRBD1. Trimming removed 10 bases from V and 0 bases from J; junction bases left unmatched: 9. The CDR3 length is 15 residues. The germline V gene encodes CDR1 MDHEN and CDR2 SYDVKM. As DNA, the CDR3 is TGTGCCACCTATGAGACAGGGAATAGCAATCAGCCCCAGCATTTT. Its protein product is CATYETGNSNQPQHF.

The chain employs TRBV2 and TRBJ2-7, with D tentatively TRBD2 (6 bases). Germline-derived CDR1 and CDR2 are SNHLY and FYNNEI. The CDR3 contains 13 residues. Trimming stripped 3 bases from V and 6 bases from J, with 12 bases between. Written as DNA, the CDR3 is TGTGCCAGCAGTGAGACGGAGGGTGGCGAGCAGTACTTC. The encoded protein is CASSETEGGEQYF.

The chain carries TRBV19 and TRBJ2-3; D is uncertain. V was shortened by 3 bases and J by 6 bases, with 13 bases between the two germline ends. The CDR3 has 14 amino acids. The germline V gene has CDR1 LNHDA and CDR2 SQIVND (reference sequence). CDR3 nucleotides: TGTGCCAGTAGTATTGGGCTATTGTCCGATACGCAGTATTTT. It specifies CASSIGLLSDTQYF. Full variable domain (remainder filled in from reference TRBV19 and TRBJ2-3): DGGITQSPKYLFRKEGQNVTLSCEQNLNHDAMYWYRQDPGQGLRLIYYSQIVNDFQKGDIAEGYSVSREKKESFPLTVTSAQKNPTAFYLCASSIGLLSDTQYFGPGTRLTVL.

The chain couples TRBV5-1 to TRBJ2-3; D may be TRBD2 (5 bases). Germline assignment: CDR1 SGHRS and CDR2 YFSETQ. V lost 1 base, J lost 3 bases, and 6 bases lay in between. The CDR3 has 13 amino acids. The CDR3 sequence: CASSLSGTDTQYF. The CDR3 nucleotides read TGCGCCAGCAGCTTGTCGGGGACAGATACGCAGTATTTT.

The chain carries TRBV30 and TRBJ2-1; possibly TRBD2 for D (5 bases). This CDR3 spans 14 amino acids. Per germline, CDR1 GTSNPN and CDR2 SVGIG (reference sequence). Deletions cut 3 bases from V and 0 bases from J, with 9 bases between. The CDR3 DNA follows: TGTGCCTGGAGGAGGGAGAGCTCCTACAATGAGCAGTTCTTC. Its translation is CAWRRESSYNEQFF.

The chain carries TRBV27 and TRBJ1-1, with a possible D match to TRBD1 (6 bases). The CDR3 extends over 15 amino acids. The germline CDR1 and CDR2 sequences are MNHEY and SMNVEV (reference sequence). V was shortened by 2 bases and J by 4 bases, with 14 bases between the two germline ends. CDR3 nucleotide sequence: TGTGCCAGCAGTTTAGGGTACAGGGCGGGCACTGAAGCTTTCTTT. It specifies CASSLGYRAGTEAFF.

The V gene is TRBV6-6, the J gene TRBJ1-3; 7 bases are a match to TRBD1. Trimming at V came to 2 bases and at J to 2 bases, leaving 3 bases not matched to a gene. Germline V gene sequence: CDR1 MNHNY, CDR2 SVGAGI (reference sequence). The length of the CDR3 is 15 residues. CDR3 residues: CASSYQGTAGNTIYF. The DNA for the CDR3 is TGTGCCAGCAGTTACCAGGGGACAGCTGGAAACACCATATATTTT.

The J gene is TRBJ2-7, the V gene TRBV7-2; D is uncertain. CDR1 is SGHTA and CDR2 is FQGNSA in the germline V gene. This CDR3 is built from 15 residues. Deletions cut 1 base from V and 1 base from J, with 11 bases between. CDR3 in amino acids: CASSLEVGLSYEQYF. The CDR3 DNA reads TGTGCCAGCAGCTTAGAGGTGGGTCTGTCCTACGAGCAGTACTTC. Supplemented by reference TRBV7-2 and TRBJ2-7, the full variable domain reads GAGVSQSPSNKVTEKGKDVELRCDPISGHTALYWYRQSLGQGLEFLIYFQGNSAPDKSGLPSDRFSAERTGGSVSTLTIQRTQQEDSAVYLCASSLEVGLSYEQYFGPGTRLTVT.

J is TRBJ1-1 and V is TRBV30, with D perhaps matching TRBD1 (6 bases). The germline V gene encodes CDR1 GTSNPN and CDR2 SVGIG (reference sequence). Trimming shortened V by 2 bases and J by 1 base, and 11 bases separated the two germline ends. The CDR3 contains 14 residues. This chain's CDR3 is CAWSSGTQNTEAFF. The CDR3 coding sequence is TGTGCCTGGAGTTCCGGGACACAGAACACTGAAGCTTTCTTT.

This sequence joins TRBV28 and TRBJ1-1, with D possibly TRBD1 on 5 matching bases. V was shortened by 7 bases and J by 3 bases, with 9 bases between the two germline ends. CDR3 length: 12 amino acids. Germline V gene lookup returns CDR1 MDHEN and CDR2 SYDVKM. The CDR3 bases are TGTGCCAGCACCCAAGGGGACACTGAAGCTTTCTTT. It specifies CASTQGDTEAFF.

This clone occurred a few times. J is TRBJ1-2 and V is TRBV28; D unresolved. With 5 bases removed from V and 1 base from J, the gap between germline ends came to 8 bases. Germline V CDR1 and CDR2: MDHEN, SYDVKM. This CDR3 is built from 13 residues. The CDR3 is CASSSVINYGYTF. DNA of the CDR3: TGTGCCAGCAGTAGCGTTATTAACTATGGCTACACCTTC.

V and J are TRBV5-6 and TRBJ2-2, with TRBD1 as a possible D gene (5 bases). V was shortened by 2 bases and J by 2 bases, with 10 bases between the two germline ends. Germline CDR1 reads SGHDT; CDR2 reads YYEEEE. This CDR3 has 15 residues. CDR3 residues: CASSFETANTGELFF. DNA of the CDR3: TGTGCCAGCAGCTTTGAGACAGCAAACACCGGGGAGCTGTTTTTT.

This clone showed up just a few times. CDR3: CASSMGTGGQNTEAFF. As DNA, the CDR3 is TGTGCCAGTAGTATGGGCACAGGGGGCCAGAACACTGAAGCTTTCTTT. The gene calls are TRBV19 and TRBJ1-1; TRBD1 aligns across 9 bases. The CDR3 consists of 16 residues. Germline loops: CDR1 LNHDA, CDR2 SQIVND (reference sequence). V dropped 3 bases and J dropped 1; count of bases not matched to a gene: 6.

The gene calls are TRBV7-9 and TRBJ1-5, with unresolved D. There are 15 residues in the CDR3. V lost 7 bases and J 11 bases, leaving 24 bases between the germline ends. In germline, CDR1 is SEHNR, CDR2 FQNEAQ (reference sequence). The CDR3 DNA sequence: TGTGCCAGCATGGCCACGGGGATACCGAGCCAATCCCAGCATTTT. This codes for CASMATGIPSQSQHF.

The DNA of the CDR3 is TGCGCCAGCAGCCAATCCTATAGCGGTGAATCCCCCGGGACCCAGTACTTC. Encoded protein: CASSQSYSGESPGTQYF. V is TRBV4-3 and J is TRBJ2-5; D is perhaps TRBD2 (6 bases). Per the germline V gene, CDR1 is LGHNA and CDR2 is YSLEER. This CDR3 has 17 amino acids. Between the trimmed V and J ends, which lost 2 bases and 7 bases, there was a span of 23 bases.

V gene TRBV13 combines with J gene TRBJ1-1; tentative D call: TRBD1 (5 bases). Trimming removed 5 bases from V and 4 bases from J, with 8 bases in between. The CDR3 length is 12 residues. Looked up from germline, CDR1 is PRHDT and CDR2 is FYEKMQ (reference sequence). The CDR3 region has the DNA TGTGCCAGCAGCGCCGGGACCACTGAAGCTTTCTTT. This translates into CASSAGTTEAFF.

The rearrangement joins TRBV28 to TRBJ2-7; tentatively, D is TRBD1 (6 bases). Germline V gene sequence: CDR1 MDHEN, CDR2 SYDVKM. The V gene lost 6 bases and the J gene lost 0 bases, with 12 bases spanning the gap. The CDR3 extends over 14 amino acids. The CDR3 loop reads CASRQGRRSYEQYF. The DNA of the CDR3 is TGTGCCAGCAGGCAGGGGCGACGCTCCTACGAGCAGTACTTC.

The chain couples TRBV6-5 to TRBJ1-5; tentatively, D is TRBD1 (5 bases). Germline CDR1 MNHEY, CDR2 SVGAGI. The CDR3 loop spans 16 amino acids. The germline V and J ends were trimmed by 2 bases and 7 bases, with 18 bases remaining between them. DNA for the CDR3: TGTGCCAGCAGTTACGACAGCTACCATTCGAGGCAGCCCCAGCATTTT. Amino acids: CASSYDSYHSRQPQHF.

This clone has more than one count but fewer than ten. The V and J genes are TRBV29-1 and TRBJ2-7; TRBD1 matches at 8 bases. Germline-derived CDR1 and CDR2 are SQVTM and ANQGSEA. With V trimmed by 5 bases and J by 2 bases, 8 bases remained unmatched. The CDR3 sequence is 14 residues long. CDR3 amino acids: CSVWGTGITYEQYF. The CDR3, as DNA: TGCAGCGTTTGGGGGACAGGAATCACCTACGAGCAGTACTTC.

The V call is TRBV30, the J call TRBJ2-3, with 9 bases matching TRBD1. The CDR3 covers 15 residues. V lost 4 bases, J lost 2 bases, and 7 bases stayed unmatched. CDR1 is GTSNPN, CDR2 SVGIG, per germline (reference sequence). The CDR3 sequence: CAWTAGQGITDTQYF. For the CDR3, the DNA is TGTGCCTGGACCGCCGGACAGGGGATCACAGATACGCAGTATTTT.